This T cell receptor (beta chain) is drawn from a study of response to subunit inactivated influenza vaccine. TCRdb re-called the RT-PCR reads through MiXCR, storing one row per CDR3 protein. The table lists approximately 700,000 distinct CDR3 sequences, more than 15% of them singletons. About this clonotype itself: The antigen is undetermined.

CDR3 size: 11 residues. Germline V gives CDR1 DFQATT, CDR2 SNEGSKA (reference sequence). The ends were cut back, 2 bases at V and 6 bases at J, with 8 bases in the middle. Findings of the study overall: After each seasonal influenza vaccination, few new T cells are recruited, the authors suggested.

The starting material was PBMCs from blood, obtained about 11 days after vaccination. This clonotype was obtained from a middle-aged man who received an inactivated influenza vaccine. The rearrangement uses TRBV20-1 and TRBJ2-7; D unclear. The DNA for the CDR3 is TGCAGTGCTAGACTGGGGTCCGAGCAGTACTTC. Translated, it gives CSARLGSEQYF.